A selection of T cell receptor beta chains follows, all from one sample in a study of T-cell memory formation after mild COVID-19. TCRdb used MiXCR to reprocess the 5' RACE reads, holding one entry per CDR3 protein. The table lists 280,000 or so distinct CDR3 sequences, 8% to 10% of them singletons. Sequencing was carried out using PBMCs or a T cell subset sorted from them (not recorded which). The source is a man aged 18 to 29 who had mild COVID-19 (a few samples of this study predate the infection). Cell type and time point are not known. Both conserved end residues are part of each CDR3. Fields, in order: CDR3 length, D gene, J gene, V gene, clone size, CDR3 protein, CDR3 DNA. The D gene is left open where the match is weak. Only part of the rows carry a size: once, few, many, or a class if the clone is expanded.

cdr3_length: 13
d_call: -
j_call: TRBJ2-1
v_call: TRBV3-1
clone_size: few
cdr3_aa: CASSHRDRSEQFF
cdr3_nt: TGTGCCAGCAGCCATAGGGATCGGAGTGAGCAGTTCTTC

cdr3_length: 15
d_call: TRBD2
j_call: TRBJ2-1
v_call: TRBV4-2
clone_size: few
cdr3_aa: CASSQGLAGLNEQFF
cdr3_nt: TGTGCCAGCAGCCAGGGACTAGCGGGACTCAATGAGCAGTTCTTC

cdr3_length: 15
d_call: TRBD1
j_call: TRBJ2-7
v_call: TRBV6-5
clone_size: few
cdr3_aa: CASSHSETGAYEQYF
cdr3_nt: TGTGCCAGCAGTCATAGTGAGACAGGGGCCTACGAGCAGTACTTC

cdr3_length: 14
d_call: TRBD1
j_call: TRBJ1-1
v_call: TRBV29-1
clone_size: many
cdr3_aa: CSVVDRGQGTEAFF
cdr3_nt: TGCAGCGTTGTCGACAGGGGGCAAGGAACTGAAGCTTTCTTT

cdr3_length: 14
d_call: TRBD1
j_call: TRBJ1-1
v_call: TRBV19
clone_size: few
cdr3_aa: CACFDSTGLDEAFF
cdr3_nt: TGTGCCTGCTTCGACTCGACAGGGCTAGATGAAGCTTTCTTT

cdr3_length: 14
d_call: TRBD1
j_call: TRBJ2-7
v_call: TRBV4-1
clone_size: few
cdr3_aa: CASSQGDRGQEQYF
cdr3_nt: TGCGCCAGCAGCCAAGGAGACAGGGGGCAGGAGCAGTACTTC

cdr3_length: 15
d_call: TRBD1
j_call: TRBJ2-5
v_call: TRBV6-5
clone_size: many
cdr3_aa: CASSHSDRGQETQYF
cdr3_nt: TGTGCCAGCAGCCACTCGGACAGGGGGCAAGAGACCCAGTACTTC

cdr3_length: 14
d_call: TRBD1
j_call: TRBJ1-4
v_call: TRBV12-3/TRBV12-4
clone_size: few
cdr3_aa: CASSTGAGYEKLFF
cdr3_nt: TGTGCCAGCAGCACAGGGGCGGGCTACGAAAAACTGTTTTTT

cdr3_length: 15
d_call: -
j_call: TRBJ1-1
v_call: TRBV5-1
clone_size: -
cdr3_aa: CASSLAGEGFTEAFF
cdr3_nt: TGCGCCAGCAGCTTGGCCGGGGAGGGGTTCACTGAAGCTTTCTTT

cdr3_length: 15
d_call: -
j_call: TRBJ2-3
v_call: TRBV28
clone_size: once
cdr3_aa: CAGQKGGRGGDTQYF
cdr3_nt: TGTGCCGGCCAAAAGGGGGGAAGGGGTGGAGATACGCAGTATTTT

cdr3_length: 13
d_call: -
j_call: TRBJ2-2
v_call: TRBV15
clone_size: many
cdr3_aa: CATSRDSTGELFF
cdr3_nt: TGTGCCACCAGCAGAGACAGCACCGGGGAGCTGTTTTTT

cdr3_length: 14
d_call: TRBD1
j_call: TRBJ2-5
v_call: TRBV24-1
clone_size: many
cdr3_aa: CATSDRGLRETQYF
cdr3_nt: TGTGCCACCAGTGACAGGGGGCTTCGGGAGACCCAGTACTTC

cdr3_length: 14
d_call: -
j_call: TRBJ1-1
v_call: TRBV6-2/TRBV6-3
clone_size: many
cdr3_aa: CASRRDVKNTEAFF
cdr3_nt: TGTGCCAGCAGGCGGGACGTAAAGAACACTGAAGCTTTCTTT

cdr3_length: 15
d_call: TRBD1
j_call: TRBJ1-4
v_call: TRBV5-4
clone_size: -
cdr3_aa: CASSLRAGGREKLFF
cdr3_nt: TGTGCCAGCAGCTTGCGGGCAGGGGGGCGAGAAAAACTGTTTTTT

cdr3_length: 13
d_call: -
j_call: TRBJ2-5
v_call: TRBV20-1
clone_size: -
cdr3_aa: CSAHGSLWETQYF
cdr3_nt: TGCAGTGCGCATGGGTCTCTTTGGGAGACCCAGTACTTC

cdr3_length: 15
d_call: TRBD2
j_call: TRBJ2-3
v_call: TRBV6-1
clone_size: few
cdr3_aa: CASSVAGGRADTQYF
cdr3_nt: TGTGCCAGCAGTGTAGCGGGGGGGCGGGCAGATACGCAGTATTTT

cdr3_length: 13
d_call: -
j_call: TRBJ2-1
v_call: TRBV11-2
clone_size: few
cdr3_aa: CASSPPGSNEQFF
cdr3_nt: TGTGCCAGCAGCCCCCCGGGCTCCAATGAGCAGTTCTTC

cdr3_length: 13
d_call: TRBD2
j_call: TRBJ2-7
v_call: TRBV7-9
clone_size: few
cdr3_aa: CASSSSGTNEQYF
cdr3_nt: TGTGCCAGCAGCTCCTCCGGGACTAACGAGCAGTACTTC

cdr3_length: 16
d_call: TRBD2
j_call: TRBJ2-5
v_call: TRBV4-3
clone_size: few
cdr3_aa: CASSQDDAGVVETQYF
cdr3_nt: TGCGCCAGCAGCCAAGATGACGCGGGAGTCGTGGAGACCCAGTACTTC

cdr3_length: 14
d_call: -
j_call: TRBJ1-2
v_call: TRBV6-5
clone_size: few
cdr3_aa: CASSPAGPTYGYTF
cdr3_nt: TGTGCCAGCAGTCCGGCGGGGCCGACCTATGGCTACACCTTC

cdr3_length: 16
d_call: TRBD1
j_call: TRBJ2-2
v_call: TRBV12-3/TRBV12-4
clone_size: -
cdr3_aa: CASSLSGTGRVGELFF
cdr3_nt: TGTGCCAGCAGTCTATCGGGGACAGGGAGAGTCGGGGAGCTGTTTTTT

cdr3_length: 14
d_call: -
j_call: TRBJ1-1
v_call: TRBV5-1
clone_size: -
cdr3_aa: CATRTQGLNTEAFF
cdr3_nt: TGCGCCACAAGGACTCAGGGTCTGAACACTGAAGCTTTCTTT

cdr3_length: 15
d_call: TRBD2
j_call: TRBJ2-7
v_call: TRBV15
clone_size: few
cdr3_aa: CAISRGTQRGVEQYF
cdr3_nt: TGTGCCATCTCGCGCGGGACTCAGCGGGGGGTCGAGCAGTACTTC

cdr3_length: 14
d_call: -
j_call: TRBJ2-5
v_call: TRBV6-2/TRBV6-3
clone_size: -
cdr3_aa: CASSSGSMQETQYF
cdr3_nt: TGTGCCAGCAGTTCCGGCTCAATGCAAGAGACCCAGTACTTC

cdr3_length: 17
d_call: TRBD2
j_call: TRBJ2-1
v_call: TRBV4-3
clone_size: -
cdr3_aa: CASSQASGGASYNEQFF
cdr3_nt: TGCGCCAGCAGCCAGGCTAGCGGGGGGGCATCCTACAATGAGCAGTTCTTC

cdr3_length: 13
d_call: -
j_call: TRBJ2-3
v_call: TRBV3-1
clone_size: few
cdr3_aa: CASRRRATDTQYF
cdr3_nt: TGTGCCTCCCGGCGGAGGGCCACAGATACGCAGTATTTT

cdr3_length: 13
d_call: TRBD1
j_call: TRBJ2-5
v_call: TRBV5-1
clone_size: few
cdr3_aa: CASRRGQIETQYF
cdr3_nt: TGCGCCAGCAGAAGGGGACAGATAGAGACCCAGTACTTC

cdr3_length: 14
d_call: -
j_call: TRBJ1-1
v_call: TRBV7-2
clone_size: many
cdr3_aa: CASSRQVSNTEAFF
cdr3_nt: TGTGCCAGCAGCCGACAGGTTAGCAACACTGAAGCTTTCTTT

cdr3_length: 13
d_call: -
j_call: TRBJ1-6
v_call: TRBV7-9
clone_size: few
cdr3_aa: CASSRGGGDPLHF
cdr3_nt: TGTGCCAGCAGCCGAGGAGGGGGGGATCCCCTCCACTTT

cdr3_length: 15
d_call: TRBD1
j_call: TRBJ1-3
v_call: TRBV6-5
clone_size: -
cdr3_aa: CASSRTTGFGNTIYF
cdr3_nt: TGTGCCAGCAGTCGCACGACAGGGTTCGGAAACACCATATATTTT

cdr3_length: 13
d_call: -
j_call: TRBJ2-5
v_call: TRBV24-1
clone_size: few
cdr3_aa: CATSDPTLETQYF
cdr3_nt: TGTGCCACCAGTGACCCAACTTTGGAGACCCAGTACTTC

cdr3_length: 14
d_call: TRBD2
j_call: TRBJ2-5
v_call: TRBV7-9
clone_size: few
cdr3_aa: CASSRAGEGETQYF
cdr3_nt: TGTGCCAGCAGCCGAGCGGGGGAGGGAGAGACCCAGTACTTC

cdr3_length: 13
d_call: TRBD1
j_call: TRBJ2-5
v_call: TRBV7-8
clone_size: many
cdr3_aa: CASSLDRVETQYF
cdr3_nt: TGTGCCAGCAGCCTCGACAGGGTCGAGACCCAGTACTTC

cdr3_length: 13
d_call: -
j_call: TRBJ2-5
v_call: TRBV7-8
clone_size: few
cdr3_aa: CASSADRRETQYF
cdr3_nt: TGTGCCAGCAGCGCGGACAGAAGGGAGACCCAGTACTTC

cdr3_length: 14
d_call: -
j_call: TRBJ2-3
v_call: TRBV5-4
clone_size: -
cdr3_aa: CASSPGKLRDTQYF
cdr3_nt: TGTGCCAGCAGCCCAGGAAAGCTGAGAGATACGCAGTATTTT

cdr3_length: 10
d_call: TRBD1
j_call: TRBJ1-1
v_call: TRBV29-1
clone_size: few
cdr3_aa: CSVGDSPAFF
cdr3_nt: TGCAGCGTTGGGGACAGTCCCGCTTTCTTT

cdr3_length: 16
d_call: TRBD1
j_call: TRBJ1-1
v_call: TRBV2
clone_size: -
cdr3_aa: CASNKPGQGRGNEAFF
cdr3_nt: TGTGCCAGCAACAAACCGGGACAGGGTCGGGGCAATGAAGCTTTCTTT

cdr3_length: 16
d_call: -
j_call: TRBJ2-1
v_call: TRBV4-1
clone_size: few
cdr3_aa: CASGGSGADLNNEQFF
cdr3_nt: TGCGCCAGCGGGGGGTCGGGGGCAGACCTAAACAATGAGCAGTTCTTC

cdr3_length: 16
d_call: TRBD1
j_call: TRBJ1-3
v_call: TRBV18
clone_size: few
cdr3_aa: CASSQGQGGSGNTIYF
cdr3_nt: TGTGCCAGCTCACAAGGACAGGGTGGCTCTGGAAACACCATATATTTT

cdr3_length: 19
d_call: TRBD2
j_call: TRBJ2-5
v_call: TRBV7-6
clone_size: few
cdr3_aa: CASSPRLRGERGAGETQYF
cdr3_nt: TGTGCCAGCAGCCCTCGGCTCCGGGGGGAGCGGGGGGCGGGAGAGACCCAGTACTTC

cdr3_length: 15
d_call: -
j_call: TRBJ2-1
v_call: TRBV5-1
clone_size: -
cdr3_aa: CASSTRGVSYNEQFF
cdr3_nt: TGCGCCAGCAGCACTCGCGGGGTCTCCTACAATGAGCAGTTCTTC

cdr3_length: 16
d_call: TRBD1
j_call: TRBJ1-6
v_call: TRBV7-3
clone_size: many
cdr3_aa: CASSLNDRGRNSPLHF
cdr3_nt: TGTGCCAGCAGCCTGAACGACAGGGGGCGAAATTCACCCCTCCACTTT

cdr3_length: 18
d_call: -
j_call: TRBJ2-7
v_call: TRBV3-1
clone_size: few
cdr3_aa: CASSHTTGTGLIAYEQYF
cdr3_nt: TGTGCCAGCAGCCACACCACGGGAACGGGCCTGATAGCCTACGAGCAGTACTTC

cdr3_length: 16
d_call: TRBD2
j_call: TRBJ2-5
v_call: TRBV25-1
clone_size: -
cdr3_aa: CASSDPLAGGPETQYF
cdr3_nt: TGTGCCAGCAGTGACCCACTAGCGGGAGGCCCAGAGACCCAGTACTTC

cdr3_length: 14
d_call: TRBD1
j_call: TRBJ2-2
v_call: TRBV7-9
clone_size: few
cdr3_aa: CASPGQGSTGELFF
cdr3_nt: TGTGCCAGCCCTGGACAGGGGAGCACCGGGGAGCTGTTTTTT

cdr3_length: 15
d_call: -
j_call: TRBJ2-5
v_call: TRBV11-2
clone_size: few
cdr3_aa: CASGRGARLGETQYF
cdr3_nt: TGTGCCAGCGGCCGTGGGGCGCGGTTGGGAGAGACCCAGTACTTC